This TCR beta chain was observed in a study of CD8+ T cells in alopecia areata. Sequencing used cDNA as its template, made by extracting RNA and reverse transcribing it. The data were produced by immunoSEQ multiplex PCR, yet TCRdb's version contains in-frame clones alone and is incomplete. The sample lists 90,000 to 130,000 clones; around 59% were seen once. Remarks on this clone: The antigen is undetermined.

General observations from the study: Higher clonality and more expanded CD8+ clones appeared in lesional than normal scalp. Scalp sequencing captures resident alphabeta T cells of normal skin too.

The researchers isolated CD4+ and CD8+ T cells from PBMCs by sorting. This TCR was recovered from a human donor in good health. Sequencing used CD8+ T cells sorted from blood.

The CDR3 bases are TGCGCCAGCAGCGCCGGGACAGGGTTCACAGATACGCAGTATTTT. This sequence encodes CASSAGTGFTDTQYF. V usage is TRBV5-1 and J usage is TRBJ2-3; 9 bases agree with TRBD1. Germline-derived CDR1 and CDR2 are SGHRS and YFSETQ. Losses at the gene ends were 4 bases for V and 2 bases for J; bases not matched to a gene: 5. The CDR3 has 15 residues.